The sequence of this T cell receptor (beta chain) was determined in a study of technical replicates of blood from a few donors. J lost 2 bases, V lost 6 bases, and 2 bases had no gene match. Germline V gene sequence: CDR1 MNHNS, CDR2 SASEGT. CDR3 length equals 13 residues. Only a few counts were recorded for this clone. Measured with immunoSEQ multiplex PCR; TCRdb has only the in-frame clones, and not every one. The repertoire holds 83,000 or so clones, just over 90% seen once, with 0.25% in the top ten. This chain uses TRBV6-1 with TRBJ2-7; 9 nucleotides line up with TRBD1. The source is a human donor in good health. Sequences were obtained from T cells isolated from PBMCs. In DNA form, the CDR3 reads TGTGCCAGCAGCGGGACAGGGACCTACGAGCAGTACTTC. Protein sequence: CASSGTGTYEQYF.